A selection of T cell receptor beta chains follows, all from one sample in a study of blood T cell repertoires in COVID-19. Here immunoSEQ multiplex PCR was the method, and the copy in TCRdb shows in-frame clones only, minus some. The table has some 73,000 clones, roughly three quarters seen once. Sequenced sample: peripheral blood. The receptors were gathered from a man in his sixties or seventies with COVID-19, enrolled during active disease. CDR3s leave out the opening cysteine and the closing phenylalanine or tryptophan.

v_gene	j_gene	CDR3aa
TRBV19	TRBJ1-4	ASSPRQGTNEKLF
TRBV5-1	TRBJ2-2	ASSWTSGGGELF
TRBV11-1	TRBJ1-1	ASSPRRGQNTEAF
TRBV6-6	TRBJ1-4	ASSHGQGSVAEKLF
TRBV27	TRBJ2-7	ASSSLGTGAYEQY
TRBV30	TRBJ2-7	AWSVKGGGSSGEQY
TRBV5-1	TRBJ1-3	ASQTGENSGNTIY
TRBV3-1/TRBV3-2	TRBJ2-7	ASSPGQGNYEQY
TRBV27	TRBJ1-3	ASSRRFSGNTIY
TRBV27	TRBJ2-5	ASSSGLNLGTQY
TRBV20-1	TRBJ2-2	SASGNRGSNTGELF
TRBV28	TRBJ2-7	ASSSDRVVQY
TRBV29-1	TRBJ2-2	SVGGYYTGELF
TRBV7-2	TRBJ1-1	ASSWSMNTEAF
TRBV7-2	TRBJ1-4	ASRQTGNEKLF
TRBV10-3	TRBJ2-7	AISEYVVGQGENEQY
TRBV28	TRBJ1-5	ASSLWSGTGSSQPQH
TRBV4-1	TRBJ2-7	ASSQDGLAGSYEQY
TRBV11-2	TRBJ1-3	ASSIQPGNTIY
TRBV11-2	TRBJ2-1	ASSPSTGGTYNEQF